This T cell receptor (beta chain) was documented in a study of blood T cell repertoires in COVID-19. The CDR3 contains 13 residues. Trimming cost V 4 bases and J 5 bases, with 11 bases left between them. Germline V gives CDR1 KGHSH, CDR2 LQKENI. Profiling relied on immunoSEQ multiplex PCR, and the TCRdb table lists in-frame clones only, not all of them. The sample includes 95,000 to 130,000 clones, 75% to 95% of them seen just once. The specimen was peripheral blood. The source is a human donor with active COVID-19. The donor label of this sample is uncertain. V is TRBV18 and J is TRBJ2-5; D is perhaps TRBD2 (6 bases). In DNA form, the CDR3 reads TGTGCCAGCTCACTAGGACGGGGGGAGACCCAGTACTTC. This sequence encodes CASSLGRGETQYF.